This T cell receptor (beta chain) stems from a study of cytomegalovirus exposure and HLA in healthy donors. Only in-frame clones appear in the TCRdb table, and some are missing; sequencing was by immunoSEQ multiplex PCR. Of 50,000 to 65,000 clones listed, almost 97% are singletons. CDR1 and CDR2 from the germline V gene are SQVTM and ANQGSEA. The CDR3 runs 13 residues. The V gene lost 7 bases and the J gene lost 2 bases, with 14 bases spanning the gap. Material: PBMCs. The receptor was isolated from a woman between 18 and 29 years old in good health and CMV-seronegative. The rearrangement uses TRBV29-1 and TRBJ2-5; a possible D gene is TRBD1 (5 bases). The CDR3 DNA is TGCAGCGCCCAACGTGGGGCTCAAGAGACCCAGTACTTC. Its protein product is CSAQRGAQETQYF.